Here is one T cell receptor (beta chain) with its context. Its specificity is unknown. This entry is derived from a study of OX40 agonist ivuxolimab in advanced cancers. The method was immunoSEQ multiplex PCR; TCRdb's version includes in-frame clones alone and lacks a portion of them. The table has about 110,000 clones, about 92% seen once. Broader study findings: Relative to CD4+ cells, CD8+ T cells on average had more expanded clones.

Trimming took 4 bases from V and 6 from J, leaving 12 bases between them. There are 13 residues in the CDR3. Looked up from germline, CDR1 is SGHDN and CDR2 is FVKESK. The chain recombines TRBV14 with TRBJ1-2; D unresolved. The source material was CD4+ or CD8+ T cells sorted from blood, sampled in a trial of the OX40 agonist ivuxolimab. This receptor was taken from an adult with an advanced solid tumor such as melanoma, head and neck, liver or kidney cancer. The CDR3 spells CASSPRLSDGYTF. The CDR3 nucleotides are TGTGCCAGCAGCCCCCGCCTATCGGATGGCTACACCTTC.